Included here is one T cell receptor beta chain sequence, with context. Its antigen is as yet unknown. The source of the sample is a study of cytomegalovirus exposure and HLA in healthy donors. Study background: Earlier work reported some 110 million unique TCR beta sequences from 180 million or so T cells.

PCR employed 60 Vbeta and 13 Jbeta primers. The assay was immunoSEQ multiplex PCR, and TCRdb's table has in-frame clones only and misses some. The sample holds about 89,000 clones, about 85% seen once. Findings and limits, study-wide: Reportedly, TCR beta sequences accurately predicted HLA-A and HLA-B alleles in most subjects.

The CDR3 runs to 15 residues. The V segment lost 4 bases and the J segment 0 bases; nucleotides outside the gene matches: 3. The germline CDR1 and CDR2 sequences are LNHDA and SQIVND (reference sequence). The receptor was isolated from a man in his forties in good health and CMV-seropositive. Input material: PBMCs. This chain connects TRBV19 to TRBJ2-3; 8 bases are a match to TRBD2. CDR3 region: CASSTLAASTDTQYF. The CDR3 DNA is TGTGCCAGTAGTACACTAGCGGCCAGCACAGATACGCAGTATTTT.